What follows describes a single T cell receptor beta chain. The data were obtained in a study of blood T cell repertoires in COVID-19. Study in general: The samples span acute and convalescent COVID-19 from the United States, Italy and Spain. Sources were T cells, B-cell-depleted T cells, or PBMCs; the material itself was cDNA or gDNA.

The CDR3 spans 15 residues. Germline V CDR1 and CDR2: SGHTA, FQGNSA. The junction had 6 bases not matched to a gene; V was cut back by 1 base and J by 7 bases. Per the study methods: It was from reference gene primer amplification that nucleated cell counts were estimated. Using immunoSEQ multiplex PCR, the repertoire was profiled, and TCRdb retains in-frame clones only, with some absent. Clone size and the V and J calls come from that table; the DNA yielded D and trimming. The sample has 150,000 to 200,000 clones, around 76% seen once. The clonotype originates from a woman aged 70 to 79 with acute or convalescent COVID-19. The chain links TRBV7-2 to TRBJ2-1; 8 nucleotides agree with TRBD2. Sequences were obtained from peripheral blood. The CDR3 region is CASSLVGSSGNEQFF. CDR3 coding DNA: TGTGCCAGCAGCTTAGTTGGCTCTAGCGGGAATGAGCAGTTCTTC.